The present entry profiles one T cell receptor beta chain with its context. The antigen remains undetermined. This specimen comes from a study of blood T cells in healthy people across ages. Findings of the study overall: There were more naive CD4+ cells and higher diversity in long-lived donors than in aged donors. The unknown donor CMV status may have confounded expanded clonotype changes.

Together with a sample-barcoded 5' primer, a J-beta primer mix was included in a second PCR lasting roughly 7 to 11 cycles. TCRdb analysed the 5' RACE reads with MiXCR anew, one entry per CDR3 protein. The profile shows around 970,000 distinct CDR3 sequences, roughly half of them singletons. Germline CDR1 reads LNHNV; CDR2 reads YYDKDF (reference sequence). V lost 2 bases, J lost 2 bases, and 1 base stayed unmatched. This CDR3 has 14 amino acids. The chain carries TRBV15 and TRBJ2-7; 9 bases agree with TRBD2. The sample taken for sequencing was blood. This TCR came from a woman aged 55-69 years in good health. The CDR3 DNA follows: TGTGCCACCAGCAGACTAGCGGGGACCTACGAGCAGTACTTC. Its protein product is CATSRLAGTYEQYF.